This TCR beta chain comes out of a study of cytomegalovirus exposure and HLA in healthy donors. Study outcomes and limitations: Presence/absence analysis assumed near-uniform sequencing depth across donors.

On this clone itself: Its specificity is unknown.

Primers: 60 Vbeta forward and 13 Jbeta reverse. Using immunoSEQ multiplex PCR, the repertoire was profiled, and TCRdb retains in-frame clones only, with some absent. The sample yields fewer than 250,000 clones, 80% to 85% seen once. This CDR3 region has 12 residues. V gave up 5 bases and J gave up 9 bases, with 10 bases separating them. CDR1 and CDR2 from the germline V gene are SGHTA and FQGTGA. This clonotype was sampled from a boy between 2 and 10 years old in good health and CMV-seronegative. V and J are TRBV7-3 and TRBJ2-2; a weak D match, TRBD1 (5 bases). Sequenced: PBMCs. The DNA for the CDR3 is TGTGCCAGCAGCGCGTGGGGCCGGGAGCTGTTTTTT. Protein product: CASSAWGRELFF.